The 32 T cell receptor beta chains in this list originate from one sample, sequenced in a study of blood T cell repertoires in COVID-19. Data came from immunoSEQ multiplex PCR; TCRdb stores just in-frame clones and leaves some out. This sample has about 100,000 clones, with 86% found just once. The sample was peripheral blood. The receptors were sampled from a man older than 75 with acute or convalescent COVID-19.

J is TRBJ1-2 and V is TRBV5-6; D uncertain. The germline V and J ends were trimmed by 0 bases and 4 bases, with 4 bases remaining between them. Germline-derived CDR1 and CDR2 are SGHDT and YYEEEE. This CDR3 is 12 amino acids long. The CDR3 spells CASSLDSYGYTF. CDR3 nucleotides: TGTGCCAGCAGCTTGGACTCCTATGGCTACACCTTC.

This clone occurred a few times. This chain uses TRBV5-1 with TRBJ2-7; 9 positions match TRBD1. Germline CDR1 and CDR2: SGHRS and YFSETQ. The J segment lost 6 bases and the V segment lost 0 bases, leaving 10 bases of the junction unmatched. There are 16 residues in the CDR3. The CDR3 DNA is TGCGCCAGCAGCTTGGAAGGTACGGGACAGGGTTTCGAGCAGTACTTC. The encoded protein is CASSLEGTGQGFEQYF.

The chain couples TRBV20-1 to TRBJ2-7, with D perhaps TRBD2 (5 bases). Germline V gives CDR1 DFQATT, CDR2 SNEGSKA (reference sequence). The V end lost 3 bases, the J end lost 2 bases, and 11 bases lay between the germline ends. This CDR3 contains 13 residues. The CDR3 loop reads CSASGGLTYEQYF. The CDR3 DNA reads TGCAGTGCTAGTGGCGGACTCACCTACGAGCAGTACTTC.

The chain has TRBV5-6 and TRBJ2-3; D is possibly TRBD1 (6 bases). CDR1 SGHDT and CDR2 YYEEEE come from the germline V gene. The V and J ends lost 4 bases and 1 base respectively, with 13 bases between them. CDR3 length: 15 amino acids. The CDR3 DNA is TGTGCCAGCAGCGCAGGGGTCTTGGGCACAGATACGCAGTATTTT. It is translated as CASSAGVLGTDTQYF.

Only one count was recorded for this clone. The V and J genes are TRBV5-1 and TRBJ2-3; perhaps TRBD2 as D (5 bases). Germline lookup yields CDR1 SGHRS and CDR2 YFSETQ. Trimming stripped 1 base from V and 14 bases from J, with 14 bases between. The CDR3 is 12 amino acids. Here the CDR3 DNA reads TGCGCCAGCAGCTTGAATCGGGGAAGACGGTATTTT. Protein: CASSLNRGRRYF.

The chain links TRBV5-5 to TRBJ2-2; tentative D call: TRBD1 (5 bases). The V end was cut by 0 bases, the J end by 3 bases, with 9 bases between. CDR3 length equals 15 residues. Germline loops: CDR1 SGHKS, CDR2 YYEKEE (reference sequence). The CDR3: CASSLVAGHTGELFF. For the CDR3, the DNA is TGTGCCAGCAGCTTGGTCGCAGGGCACACCGGGGAGCTGTTTTTT.

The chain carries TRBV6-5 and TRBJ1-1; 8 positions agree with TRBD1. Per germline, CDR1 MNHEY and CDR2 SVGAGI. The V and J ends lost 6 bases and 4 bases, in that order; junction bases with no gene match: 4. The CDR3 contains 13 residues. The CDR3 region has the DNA TGTGCCAGCAGGCCAGGGGGCCCCACTGAAGCTTTCTTT. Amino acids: CASRPGGPTEAFF.

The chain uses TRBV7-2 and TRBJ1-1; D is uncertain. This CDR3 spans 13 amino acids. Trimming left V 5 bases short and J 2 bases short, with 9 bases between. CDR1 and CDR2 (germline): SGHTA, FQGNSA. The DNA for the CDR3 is TGTGCCAGCAGCCCATGGGCCAACACTGAAGCTTTCTTT. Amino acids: CASSPWANTEAFF.

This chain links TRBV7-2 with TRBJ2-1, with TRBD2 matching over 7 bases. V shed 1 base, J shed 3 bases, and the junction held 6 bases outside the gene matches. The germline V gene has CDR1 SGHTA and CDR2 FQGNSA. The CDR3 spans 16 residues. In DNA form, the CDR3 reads TGTGCCAGCAGCTTAGTCAGGCTAGCGGTCTACAATGAGCAGTTCTTC. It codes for CASSLVRLAVYNEQFF.

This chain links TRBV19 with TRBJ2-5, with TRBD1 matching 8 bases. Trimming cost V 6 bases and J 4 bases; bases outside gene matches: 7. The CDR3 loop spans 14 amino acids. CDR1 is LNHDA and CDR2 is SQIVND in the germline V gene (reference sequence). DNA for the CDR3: TGTGCCAGTAGCGGGACAGGAGGGCGAGAGACCCAGTACTTC. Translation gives CASSGTGGRETQYF.

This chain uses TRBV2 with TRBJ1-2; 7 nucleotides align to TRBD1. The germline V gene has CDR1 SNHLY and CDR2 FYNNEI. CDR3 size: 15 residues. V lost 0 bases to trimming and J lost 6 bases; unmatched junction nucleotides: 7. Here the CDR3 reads CASSEAGAGGHGYTF. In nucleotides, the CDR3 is TGTGCCAGCAGTGAAGCCGGGGCAGGGGGACATGGCTACACCTTC.

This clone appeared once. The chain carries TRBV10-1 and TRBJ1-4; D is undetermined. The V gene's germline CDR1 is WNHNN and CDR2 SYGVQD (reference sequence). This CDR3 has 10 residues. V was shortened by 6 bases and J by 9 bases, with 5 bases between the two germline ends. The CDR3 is CASRAKKLFF. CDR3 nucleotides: TGCGCCAGCAGAGCCAAAAAACTGTTTTTT.

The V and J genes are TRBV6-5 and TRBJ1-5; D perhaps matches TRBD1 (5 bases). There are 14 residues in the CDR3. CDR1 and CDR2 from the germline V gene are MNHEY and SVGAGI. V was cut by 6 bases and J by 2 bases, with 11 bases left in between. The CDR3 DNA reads TGTGCCAGCAGCGCCGGGGGGGGCAATCAGCCCCAGCATTTT. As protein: CASSAGGGNQPQHF.

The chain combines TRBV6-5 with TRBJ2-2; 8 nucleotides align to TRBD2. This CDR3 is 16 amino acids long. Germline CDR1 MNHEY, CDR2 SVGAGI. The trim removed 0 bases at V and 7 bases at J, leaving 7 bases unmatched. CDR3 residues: CASSYSTVREDGELFF. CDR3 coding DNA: TGTGCCAGCAGTTACTCGACGGTGCGGGAGGACGGGGAGCTGTTTTTT.

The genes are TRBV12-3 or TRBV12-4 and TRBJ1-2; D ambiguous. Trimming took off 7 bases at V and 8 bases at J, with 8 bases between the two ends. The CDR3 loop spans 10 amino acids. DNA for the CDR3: TGTGCCAGCACCCCTAGGGGCTACACCTTC. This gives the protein CASTPRGYTF.

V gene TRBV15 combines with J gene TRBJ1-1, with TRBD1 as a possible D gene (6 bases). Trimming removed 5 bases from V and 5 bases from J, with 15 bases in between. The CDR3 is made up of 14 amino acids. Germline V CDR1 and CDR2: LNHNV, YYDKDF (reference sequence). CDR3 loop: CATSGYTGWTEAFF. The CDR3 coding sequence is TGTGCCACCAGCGGTTATACAGGGTGGACTGAAGCTTTCTTT. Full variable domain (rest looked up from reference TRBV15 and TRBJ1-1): DAMVIQNPRYQVTQFGKPVTLSCSQTLNHNVMYWYQQKSSQAPKLLFHYYDKDFNNEADTPDNFQSRRPNTSFCFLDIRSPGLGDTAMYLCATSGYTGWTEAFFGQGTRLTVV.

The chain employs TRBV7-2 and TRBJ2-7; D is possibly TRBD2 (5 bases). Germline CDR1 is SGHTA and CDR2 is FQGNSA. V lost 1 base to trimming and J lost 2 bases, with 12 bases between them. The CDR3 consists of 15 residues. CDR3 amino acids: CASSLGAGKTYEQYF. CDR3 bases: TGTGCCAGCAGCTTAGGGGCGGGCAAGACCTACGAGCAGTACTTC.

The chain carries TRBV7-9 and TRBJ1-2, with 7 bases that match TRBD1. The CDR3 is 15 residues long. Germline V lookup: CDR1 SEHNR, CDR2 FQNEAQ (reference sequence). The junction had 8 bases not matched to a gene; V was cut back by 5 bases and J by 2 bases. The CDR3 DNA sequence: TGTGCCAGCAGCCCAGGGGACAGTTTAAACTATGGCTACACCTTC. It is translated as CASSPGDSLNYGYTF.

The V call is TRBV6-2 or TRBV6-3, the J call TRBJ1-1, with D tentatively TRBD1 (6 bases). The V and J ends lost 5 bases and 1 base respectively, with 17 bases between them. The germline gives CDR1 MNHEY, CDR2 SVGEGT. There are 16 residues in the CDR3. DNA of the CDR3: TGTGCCAGCAGTAGCAAGAACAGGGTCGGGAACACTGAAGCTTTCTTT. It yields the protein CASSSKNRVGNTEAFF.

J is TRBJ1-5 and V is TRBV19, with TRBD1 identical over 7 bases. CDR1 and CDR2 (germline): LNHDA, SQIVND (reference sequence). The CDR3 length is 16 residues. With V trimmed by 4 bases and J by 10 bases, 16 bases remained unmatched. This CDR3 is CASSTPNRGTSQPQHF. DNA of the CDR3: TGTGCCAGTAGTACCCCAAACAGGGGTACCTCCCAACCCCAGCATTTT.

CDR3 DNA sequence: TGTGCCAGCAGCGTGAAGACAGGGGAAGTTTACTATGGCTACACCTTC. It encodes CASSVKTGEVYYGYTF. The rearrangement uses TRBV5-6 and TRBJ1-2; TRBD1 matches 8 bases. Germline CDR1 SGHDT, CDR2 YYEEEE. The CDR3 extends over 16 amino acids. Germline trimming cut 4 bases from V and 3 bases from J; bases unmatched to any gene: 11. The entire variable domain, with the rest obtained from reference TRBV5-6 and TRBJ1-2, is as follows: DAGVTQSPTHLIKTRGQQVTLRCSPKSGHDTVSWYQQALGQGPQFIFQYYEEEERQRGNFPDRFSGHQFPNYSSELNVNALLLGDSALYLCASSVKTGEVYYGYTFGSGTRLTVV.

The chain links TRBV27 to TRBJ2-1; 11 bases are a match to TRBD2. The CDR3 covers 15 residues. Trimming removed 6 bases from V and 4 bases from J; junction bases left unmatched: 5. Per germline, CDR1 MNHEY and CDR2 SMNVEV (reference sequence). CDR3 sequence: CASSQLAGAYNEQFF. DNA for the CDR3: TGTGCCAGCAGCCAACTAGCGGGAGCGTACAATGAGCAGTTCTTC.

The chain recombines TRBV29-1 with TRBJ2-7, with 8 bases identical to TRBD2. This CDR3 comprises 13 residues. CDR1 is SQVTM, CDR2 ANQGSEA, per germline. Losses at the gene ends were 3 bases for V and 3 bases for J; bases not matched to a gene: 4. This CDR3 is CSVESGSFYEQYF. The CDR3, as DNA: TGCAGCGTTGAGAGCGGGAGTTTCTACGAGCAGTACTTC.

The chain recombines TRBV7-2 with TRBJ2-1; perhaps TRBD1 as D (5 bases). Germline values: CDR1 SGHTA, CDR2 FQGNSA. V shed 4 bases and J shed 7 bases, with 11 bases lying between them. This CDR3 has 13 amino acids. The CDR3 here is CASSSARENEQFF. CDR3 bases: TGTGCCAGCAGCTCCGCCAGGGAAAATGAGCAGTTCTTC.

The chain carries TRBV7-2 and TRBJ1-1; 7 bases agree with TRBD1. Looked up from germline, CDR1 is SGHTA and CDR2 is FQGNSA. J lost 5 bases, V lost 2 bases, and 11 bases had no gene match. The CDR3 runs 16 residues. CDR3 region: CASSLRLPTGSTEAFF. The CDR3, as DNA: TGTGCCAGCAGCTTAAGACTGCCGACAGGGTCGACTGAAGCTTTCTTT.

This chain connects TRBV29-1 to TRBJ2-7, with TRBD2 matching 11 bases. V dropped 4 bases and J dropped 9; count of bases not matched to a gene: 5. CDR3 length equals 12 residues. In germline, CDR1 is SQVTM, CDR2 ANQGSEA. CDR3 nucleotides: TGCAGCGTTGTACTAGCGGGGGCTCGGCAGTACTTC. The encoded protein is CSVVLAGARQYF.

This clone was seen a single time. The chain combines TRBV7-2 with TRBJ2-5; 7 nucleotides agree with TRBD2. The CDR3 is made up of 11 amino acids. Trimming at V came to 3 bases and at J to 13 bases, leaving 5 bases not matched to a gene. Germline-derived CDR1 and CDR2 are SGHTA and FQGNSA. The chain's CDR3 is CASSFSGKSYF. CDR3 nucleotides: TGTGCCAGCAGCTTCAGCGGGAAATCGTACTTC.

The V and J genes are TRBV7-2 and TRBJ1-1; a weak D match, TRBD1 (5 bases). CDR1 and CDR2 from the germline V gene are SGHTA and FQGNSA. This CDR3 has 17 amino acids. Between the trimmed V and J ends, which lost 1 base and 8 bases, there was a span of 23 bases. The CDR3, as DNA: TGTGCCAGCAGCTTAGTCGCGGTCCCAGGGCCCGGTACCGAAGCTTTCTTT. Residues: CASSLVAVPGPGTEAFF.

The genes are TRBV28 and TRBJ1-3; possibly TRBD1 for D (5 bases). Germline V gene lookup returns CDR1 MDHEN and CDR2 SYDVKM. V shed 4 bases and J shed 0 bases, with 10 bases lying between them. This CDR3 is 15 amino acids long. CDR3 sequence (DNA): TGTGCCAGCAGTTCGGGGGGAAACTCTGGAAACACCATATATTTT. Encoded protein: CASSSGGNSGNTIYF. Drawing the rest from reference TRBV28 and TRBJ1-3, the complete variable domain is DVKVTQSSRYLVKRTGEKVFLECVQDMDHENMFWYRQDPGLGLRLIYFSYDVKMKEKGDIPEGYSVSREKKERFSLILESASTNQTSMYLCASSSGGNSGNTIYFGEGSWLTVV.

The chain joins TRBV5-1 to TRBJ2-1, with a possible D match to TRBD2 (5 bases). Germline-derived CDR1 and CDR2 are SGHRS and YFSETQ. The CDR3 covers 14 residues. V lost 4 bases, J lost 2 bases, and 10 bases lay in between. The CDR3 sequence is CASSISGTYNEQFF. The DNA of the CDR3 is TGCGCCAGCAGCATAAGCGGAACCTACAATGAGCAGTTCTTC.

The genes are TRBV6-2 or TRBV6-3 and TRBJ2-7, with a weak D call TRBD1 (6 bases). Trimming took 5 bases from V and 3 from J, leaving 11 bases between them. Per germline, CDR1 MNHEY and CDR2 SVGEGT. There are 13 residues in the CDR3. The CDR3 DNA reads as TGTGCCAGCAGTCCCAGGGGAATCTACGAGCAGTACTTC. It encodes CASSPRGIYEQYF.

The CDR3 nucleotides are TGTGCCAGCAGCCGGGAGGGACAGGGAGACACTGAAGCTTTCTTT. Its protein is CASSREGQGDTEAFF. This rearrangement joins TRBV7-3 to TRBJ1-1, with TRBD1 matching over 9 bases. Germline V CDR1 and CDR2: SGHTA, FQGTGA. The ends lost 5 bases at V and 3 bases at J; junction bases unmatched: 7. The CDR3 is made up of 15 amino acids.